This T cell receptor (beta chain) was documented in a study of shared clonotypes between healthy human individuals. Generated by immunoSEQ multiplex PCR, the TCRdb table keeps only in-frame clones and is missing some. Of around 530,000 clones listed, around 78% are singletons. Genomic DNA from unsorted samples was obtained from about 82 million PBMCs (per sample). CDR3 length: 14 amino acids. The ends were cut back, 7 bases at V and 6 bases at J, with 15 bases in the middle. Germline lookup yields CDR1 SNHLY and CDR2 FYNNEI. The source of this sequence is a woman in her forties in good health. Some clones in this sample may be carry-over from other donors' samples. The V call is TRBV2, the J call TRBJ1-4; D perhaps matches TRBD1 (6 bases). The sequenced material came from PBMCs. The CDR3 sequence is CASNKGHQYEKLFF. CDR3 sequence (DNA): TGTGCCAGCAATAAGGGACATCAATATGAAAAACTGTTTTTT.